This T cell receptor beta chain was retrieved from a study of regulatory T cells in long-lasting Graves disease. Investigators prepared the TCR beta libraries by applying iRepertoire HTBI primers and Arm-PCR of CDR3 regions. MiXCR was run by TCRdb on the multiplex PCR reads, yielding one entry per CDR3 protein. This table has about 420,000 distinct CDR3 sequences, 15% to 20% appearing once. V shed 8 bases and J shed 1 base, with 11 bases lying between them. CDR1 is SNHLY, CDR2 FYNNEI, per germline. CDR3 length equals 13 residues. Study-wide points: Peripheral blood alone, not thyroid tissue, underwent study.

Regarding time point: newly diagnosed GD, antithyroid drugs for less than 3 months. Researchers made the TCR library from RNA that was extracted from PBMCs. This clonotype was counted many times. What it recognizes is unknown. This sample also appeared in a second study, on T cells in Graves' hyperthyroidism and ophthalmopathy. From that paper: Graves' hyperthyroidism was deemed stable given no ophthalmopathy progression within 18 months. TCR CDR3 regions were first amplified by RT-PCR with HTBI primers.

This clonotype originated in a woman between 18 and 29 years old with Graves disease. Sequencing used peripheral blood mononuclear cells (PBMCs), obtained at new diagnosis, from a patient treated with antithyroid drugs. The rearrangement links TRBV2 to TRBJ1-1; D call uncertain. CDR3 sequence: CASSRQKNTEAFF. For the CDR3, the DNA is TGTGCCAGCTCCCGGCAGAAGAACACTGAAGCTTTCTTT.